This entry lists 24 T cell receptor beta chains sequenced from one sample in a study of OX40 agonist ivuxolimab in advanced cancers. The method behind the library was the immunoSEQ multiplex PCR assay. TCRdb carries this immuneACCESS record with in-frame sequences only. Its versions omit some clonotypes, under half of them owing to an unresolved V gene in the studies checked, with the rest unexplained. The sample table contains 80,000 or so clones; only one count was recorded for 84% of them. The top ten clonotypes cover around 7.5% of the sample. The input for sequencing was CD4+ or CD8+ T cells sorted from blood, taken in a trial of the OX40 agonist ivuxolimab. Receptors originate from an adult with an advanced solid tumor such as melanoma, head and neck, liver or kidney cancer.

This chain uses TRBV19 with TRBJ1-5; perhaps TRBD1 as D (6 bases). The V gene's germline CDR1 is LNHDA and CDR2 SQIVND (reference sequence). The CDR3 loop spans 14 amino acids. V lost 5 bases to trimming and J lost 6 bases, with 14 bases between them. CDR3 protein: CASSLSRGGQPQHF. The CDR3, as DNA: TGTGCCAGTAGTCTATCCAGGGGAGGTCAGCCCCAGCATTTT.

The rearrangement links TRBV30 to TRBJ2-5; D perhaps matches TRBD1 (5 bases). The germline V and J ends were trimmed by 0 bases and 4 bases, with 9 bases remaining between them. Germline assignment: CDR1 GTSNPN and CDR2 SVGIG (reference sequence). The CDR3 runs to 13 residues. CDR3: CAWSVRQGETQYF. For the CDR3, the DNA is TGTGCCTGGAGTGTACGGCAGGGAGAGACCCAGTACTTC.

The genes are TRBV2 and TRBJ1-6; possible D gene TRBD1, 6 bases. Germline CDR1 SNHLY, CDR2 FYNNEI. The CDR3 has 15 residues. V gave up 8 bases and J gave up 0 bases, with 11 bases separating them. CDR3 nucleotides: TGTGCCAGCTTTCAGGGGAGCTCCTATAATTCACCCCTCCACTTT. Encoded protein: CASFQGSSYNSPLHF.

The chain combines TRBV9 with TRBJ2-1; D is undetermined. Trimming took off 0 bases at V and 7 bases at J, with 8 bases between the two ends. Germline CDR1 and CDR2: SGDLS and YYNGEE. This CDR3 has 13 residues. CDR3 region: CASSVGPVNEQFF. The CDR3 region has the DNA TGTGCCAGCAGCGTAGGGCCCGTAAATGAGCAGTTCTTC.

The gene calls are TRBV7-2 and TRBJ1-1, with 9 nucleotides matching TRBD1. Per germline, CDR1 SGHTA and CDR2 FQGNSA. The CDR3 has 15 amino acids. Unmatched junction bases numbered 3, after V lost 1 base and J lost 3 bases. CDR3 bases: TGTGCCAGCAGCTTAGTTGGGACAGGGTACACTGAAGCTTTCTTT. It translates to CASSLVGTGYTEAFF.

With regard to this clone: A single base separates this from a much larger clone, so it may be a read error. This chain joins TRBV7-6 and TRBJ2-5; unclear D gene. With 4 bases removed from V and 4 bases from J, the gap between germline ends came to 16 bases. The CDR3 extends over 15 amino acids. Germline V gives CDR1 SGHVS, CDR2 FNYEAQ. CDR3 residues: CASSSGFDIGETQYF. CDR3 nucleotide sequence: TGTGCCAGCAGCTCTGGGTTCGACATAGGAGAGACCCAGTACTTC.

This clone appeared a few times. CDR3 DNA: TGTGCCAGCAGTTCTTACAGGGTCCACTACGAGCAGTACTTC. Translated, it gives CASSSYRVHYEQYF. This rearrangement joins TRBV27 to TRBJ2-7, with a possible D match to TRBD1 (6 bases). The CDR3 is made up of 14 amino acids. The V gene's germline CDR1 is MNHEY and CDR2 SMNVEV (reference sequence). With 4 bases removed from V and 3 bases from J, the gap between germline ends came to 13 bases.

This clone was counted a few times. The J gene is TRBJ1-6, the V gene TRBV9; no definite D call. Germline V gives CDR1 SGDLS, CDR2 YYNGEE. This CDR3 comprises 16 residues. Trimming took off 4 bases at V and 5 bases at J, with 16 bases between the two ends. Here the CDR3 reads CASSPTTAGNNSPLHF. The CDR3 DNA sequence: TGTGCCAGCAGCCCCACAACCGCGGGGAATAATTCACCCCTCCACTTT.

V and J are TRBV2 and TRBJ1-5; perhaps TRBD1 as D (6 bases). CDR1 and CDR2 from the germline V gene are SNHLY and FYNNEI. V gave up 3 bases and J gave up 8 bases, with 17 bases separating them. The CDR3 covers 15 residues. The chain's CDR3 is CASSDGTRGEEPQHF. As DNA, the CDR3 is TGTGCCAGCAGTGACGGGACAAGAGGGGAGGAGCCCCAGCATTTT. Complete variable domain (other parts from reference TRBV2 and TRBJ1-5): EPEVTQTPSHQVTQMGQEVILRCVPISNHLYFYWYRQILGQKVEFLVSFYNNEISEKSEIFDDQFSVERPDGSNFTLKIRSTKLEDSAMYFCASSDGTRGEEPQHFGDGTRLSIL.

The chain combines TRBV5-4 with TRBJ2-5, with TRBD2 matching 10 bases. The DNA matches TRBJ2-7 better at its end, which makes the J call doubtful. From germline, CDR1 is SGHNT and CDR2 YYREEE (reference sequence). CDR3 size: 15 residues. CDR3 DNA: TGTGCCAGCAGCAAAGGACTAGCGGTAGCCTACGAGCAGTACTTC. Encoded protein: CASSKGLAVAYEQYF.

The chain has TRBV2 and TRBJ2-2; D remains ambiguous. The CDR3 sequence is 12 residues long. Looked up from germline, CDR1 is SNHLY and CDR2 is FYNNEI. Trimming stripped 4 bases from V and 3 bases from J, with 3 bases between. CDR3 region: CASSGDTGELFF. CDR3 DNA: TGTGCCAGCAGTGGGGACACCGGGGAGCTGTTTTTT. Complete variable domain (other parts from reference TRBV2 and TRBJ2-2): EPEVTQTPSHQVTQMGQEVILRCVPISNHLYFYWYRQILGQKVEFLVSFYNNEISEKSEIFDDQFSVERPDGSNFTLKIRSTKLEDSAMYFCASSGDTGELFFGEGSRLTVL.

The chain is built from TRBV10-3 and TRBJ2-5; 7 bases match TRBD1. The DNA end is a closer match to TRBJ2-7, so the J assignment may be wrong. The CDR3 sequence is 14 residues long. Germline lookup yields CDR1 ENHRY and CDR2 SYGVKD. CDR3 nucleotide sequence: TGTGCCACCCGATCCGGGACAGCCTCCTACGAGCAGTACTTC. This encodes CATRSGTASYEQYF.

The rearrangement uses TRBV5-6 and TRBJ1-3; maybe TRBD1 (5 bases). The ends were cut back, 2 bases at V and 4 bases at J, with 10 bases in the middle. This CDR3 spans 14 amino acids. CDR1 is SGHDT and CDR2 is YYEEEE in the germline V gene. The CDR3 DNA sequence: TGTGCCAGCAGCTTAGCGGGACTCGGAAACACCATATATTTT. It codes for CASSLAGLGNTIYF.

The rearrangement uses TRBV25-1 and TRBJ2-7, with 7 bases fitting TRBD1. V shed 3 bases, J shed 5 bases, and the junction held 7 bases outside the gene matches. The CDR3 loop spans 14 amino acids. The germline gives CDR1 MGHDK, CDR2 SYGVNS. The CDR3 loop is CASSDTGVSNEQYF. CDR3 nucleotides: TGTGCCAGCAGTGACACAGGGGTCAGCAACGAGCAGTACTTC.

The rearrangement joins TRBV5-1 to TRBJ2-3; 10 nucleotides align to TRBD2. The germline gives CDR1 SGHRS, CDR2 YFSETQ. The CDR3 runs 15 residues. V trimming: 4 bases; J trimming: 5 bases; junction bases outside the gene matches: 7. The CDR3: CASSSSGRAIDTQYF. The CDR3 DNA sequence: TGCGCCAGCAGCAGCAGCGGGAGGGCCATAGATACGCAGTATTTT.

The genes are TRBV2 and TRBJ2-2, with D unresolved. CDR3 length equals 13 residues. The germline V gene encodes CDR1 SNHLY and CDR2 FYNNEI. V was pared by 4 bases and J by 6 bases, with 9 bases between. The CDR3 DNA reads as TGTGCCAGCAGTGTCCAGGCTGCCGGGGAGCTGTTTTTT. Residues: CASSVQAAGELFF.

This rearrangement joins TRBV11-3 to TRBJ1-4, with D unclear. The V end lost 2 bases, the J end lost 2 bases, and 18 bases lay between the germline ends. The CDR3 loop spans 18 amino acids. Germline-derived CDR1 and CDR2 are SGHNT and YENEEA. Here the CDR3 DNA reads TGTGCCAGCAGCTTACAAAATATCGTTGAGGTTACTAATGAAAAACTGTTTTTT. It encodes CASSLQNIVEVTNEKLFF.

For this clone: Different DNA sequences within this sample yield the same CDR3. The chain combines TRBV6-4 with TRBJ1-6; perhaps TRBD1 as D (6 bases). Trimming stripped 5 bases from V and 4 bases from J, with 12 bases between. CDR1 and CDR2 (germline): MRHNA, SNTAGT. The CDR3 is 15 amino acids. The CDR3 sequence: CASSWDTRYNSPLHF. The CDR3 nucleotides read TGTGCCAGCAGTTGGGACACGAGATATAATTCACCCCTCCACTTT.

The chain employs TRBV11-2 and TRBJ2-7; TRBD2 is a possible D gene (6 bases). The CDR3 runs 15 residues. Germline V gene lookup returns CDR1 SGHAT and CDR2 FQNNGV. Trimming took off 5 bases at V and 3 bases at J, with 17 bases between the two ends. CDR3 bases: TGTGCCAGCAGCCCAGGCGGGACTTCTGACTACGAGCAGTACTTC. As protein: CASSPGGTSDYEQYF.

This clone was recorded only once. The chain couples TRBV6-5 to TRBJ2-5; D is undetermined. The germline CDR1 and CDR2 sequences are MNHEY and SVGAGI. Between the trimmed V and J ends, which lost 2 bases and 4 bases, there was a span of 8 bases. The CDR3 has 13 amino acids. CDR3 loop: CASSYRRGETQYF. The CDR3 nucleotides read TGTGCCAGCAGTTACCGCCGCGGAGAGACCCAGTACTTC.

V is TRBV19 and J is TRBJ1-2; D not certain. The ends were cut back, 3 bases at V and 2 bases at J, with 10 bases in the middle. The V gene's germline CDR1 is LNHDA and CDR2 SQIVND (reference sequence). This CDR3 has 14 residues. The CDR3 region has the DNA TGTGCCAGTAGTATCTCCGGGGTCAACTATGGCTACACCTTC. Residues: CASSISGVNYGYTF.

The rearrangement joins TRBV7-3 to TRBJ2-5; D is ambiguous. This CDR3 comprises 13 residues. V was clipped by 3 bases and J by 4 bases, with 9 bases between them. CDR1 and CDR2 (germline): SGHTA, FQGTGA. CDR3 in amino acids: CASSFTAGETQYF. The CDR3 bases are TGTGCCAGCAGCTTCACCGCCGGAGAGACCCAGTACTTC.

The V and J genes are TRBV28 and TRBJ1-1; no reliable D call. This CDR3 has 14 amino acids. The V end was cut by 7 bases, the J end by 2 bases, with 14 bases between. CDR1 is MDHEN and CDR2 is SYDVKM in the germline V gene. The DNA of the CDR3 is TGTGCCAGCACCCCCTCCTGGGGAAACACTGAAGCTTTCTTT. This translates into CASTPSWGNTEAFF.

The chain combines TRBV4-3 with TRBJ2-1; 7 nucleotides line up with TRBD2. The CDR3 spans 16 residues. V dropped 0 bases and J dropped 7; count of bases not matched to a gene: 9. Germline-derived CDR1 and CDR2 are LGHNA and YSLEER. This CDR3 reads CASSQDRRGVRNEQFF. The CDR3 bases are TGCGCCAGCAGCCAAGATCGCCGGGGGGTCAGGAATGAGCAGTTCTTC.